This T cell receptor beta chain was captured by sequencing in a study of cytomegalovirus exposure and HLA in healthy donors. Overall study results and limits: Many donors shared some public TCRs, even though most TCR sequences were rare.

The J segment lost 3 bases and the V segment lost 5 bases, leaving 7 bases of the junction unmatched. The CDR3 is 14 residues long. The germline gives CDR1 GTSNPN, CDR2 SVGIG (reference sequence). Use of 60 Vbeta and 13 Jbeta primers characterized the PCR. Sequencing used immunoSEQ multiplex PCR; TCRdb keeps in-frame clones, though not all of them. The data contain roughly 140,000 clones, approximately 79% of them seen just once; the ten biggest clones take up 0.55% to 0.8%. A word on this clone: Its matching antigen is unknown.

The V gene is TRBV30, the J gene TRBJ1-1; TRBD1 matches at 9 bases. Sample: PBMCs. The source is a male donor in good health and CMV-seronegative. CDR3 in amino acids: CAWDPGQGYTEAFF. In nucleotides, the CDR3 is TGTGCCTGGGACCCGGGACAGGGCTACACTGAAGCTTTCTTT.